One sample yielded the 4 T cell receptor beta chains listed below, sequenced in a study of blood T cell repertoires in COVID-19. The repertoire was sequenced with immunoSEQ multiplex PCR; TCRdb's copy has only in-frame clones and lacks some. The table lists around 45,000 clones, 86% of them singletons. Sequencing was done on a sample of peripheral blood. These receptors originate from a human donor in a cohort sampled during active COVID-19.

CDR3 in DNA: TGTGCCAGCAGCCAAGCCCGAACTAGCGGGGGGGGCAATGAGCAGTTCTTC. Amino acid sequence: CASSQARTSGGGNEQFF. The chain employs TRBV4-2 and TRBJ2-1, with 13 bases that match TRBD2. The CDR3 covers 17 residues. Per the germline V gene, CDR1 is LGHNA and CDR2 is YNFKEQ. After removal of 1 base from V and 6 bases from J, the junction contained 6 bases not matched to a gene.

The V call is TRBV6-2 or TRBV6-3, the J call TRBJ1-4; 7 bases are a match to TRBD1. V was clipped by 4 bases and J by 5 bases; unmatched bases: 7. This CDR3 contains 15 residues. CDR1 is MNHEY, CDR2 SVGEGT, per germline. The DNA for the CDR3 is TGTGCCAGCAGTTTAACCGGGACAGCGAATGAAAAACTGTTTTTT. It codes for CASSLTGTANEKLFF.

This chain joins TRBV4-2 and TRBJ2-3; 8 bases fit TRBD2. The CDR3 length is 16 residues. Trimming at V came to 0 bases and at J to 6 bases, leaving 8 bases not matched to a gene. Germline V CDR1 and CDR2: LGHNA, YNFKEQ. The CDR3 DNA reads as TGTGCCAGCAGCCAAGATTCGGGAGGGAAGGCGGATACGCAGTATTTT. Protein: CASSQDSGGKADTQYF.

The rearrangement joins TRBV2 to TRBJ1-2, with D maybe TRBD1 (6 bases). The length of the CDR3 is 13 residues. V gave up 2 bases and J gave up 8 bases, with 12 bases separating them. Germline V gene lookup returns CDR1 SNHLY and CDR2 FYNNEI. The CDR3 nucleotides are TGTGCCAGCAGTGAAATGGGGGCGGAGGGCTACACCTTC. Translating it yields CASSEMGAEGYTF.